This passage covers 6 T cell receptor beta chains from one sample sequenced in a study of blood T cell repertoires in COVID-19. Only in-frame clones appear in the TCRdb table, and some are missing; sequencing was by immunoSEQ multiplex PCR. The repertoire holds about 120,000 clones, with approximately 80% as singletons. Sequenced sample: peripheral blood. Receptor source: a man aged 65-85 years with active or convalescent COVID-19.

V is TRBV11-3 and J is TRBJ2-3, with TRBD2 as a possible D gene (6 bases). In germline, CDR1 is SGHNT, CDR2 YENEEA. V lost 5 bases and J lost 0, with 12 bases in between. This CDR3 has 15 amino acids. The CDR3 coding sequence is TGTGCCAGCAGCGGGGACTTTGCTAGCACAGATACGCAGTATTTT. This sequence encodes CASSGDFASTDTQYF. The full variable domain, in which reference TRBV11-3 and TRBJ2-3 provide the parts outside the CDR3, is EAGVVQSPRYKIIEKKQPVAFWCNPISGHNTLYWYLQNLGQGPELLIRYENEEAVDDSQLPKDRFSAERLKGVDSTLKIQPAELGDSAVYLCASSGDFASTDTQYFGPGTRLTVL.

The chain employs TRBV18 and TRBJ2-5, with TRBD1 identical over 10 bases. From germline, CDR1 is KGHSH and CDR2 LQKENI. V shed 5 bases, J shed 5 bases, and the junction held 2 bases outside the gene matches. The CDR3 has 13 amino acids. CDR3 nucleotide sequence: TGTGCCAGCTCAGCGGACAGGGGGGAGACCCAGTACTTC. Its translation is CASSADRGETQYF.

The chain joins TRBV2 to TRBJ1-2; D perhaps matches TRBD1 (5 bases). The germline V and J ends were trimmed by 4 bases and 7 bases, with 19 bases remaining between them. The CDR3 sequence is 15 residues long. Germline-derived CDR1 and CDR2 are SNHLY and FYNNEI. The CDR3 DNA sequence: TGTGCCAGCAGTGGTCTTGTTCGGGGGTTTGGTGGCTACACCTTC. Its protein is CASSGLVRGFGGYTF.

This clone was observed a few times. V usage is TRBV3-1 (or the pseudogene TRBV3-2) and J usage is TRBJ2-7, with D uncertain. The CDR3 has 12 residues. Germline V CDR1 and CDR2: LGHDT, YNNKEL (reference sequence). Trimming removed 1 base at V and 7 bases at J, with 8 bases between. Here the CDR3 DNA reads TGTGCCAGCAGCCAAGTTTCAGGTGAGCAGTACTTC. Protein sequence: CASSQVSGEQYF.

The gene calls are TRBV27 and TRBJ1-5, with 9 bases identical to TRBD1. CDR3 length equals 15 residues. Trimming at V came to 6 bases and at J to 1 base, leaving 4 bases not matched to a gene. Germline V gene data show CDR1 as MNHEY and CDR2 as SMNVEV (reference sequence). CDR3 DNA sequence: TGTGCCAGCAGGCAACAGGGGGCGAGCAATCAGCCCCAGCATTTT. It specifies CASRQQGASNQPQHF.

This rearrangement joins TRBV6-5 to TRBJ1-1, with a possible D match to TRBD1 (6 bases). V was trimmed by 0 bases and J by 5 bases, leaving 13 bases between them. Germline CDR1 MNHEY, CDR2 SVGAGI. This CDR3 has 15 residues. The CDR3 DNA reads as TGTGCCAGCAGTTACTCGGCCAGGGGAGGGACTGAAGCTTTCTTT. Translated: CASSYSARGGTEAFF.